This T cell receptor (beta chain) was obtained from a study of human T cells and chemical hapten exposure. Study overall: Upper inner arm skin measuring approximately 2 cm by approximately 2 cm received 2% DPC for sensitization.

With respect to this clonotype: Its specificity is unknown.

MiXCR, run by TCRdb on the RACE reads, gives a single entry per CDR3 protein. Of some 70,000 distinct CDR3 sequences in the sample, around 30% were seen once. Noted time point: patch test 1, 2 weeks after DPC sensitization. As to treatment: therapeutic diphenylcyclopropenone sensitization with weekly scalp DPC. Phlebotomy was performed prior to application of every patch test. Study results and caveats: As patch test score rose, PT1 expanded TCR counts tended to rise as well. Unchanged with DPC sensitization were TCRs above 1 in 1000 frequency.

The CDR3 loop spans 18 amino acids. V was cut by 4 bases and J by 0 bases, with 16 bases left in between. The germline V gene encodes CDR1 MGHDK and CDR2 SYGVNS. This clonotype was sampled from a man between 35 and 55 years old with alopecia areata. Some clones in this sample may be carry-over from other donors' samples. Sequencing used whole blood, obtained in connection with sensitization to the hapten diphenylcyclopropenone (DPC). V and J are TRBV25-1 and TRBJ2-6; TRBD1 might be the D (6 bases). CDR3 in amino acids: CASSAPGHPSSGANVLTF. As DNA, the CDR3 is TGTGCCAGCAGTGCCCCGGGACACCCAAGCTCTGGGGCCAACGTCCTGACTTTC.